The clone carrying this TCR beta chain was picked up a small number of times. Its target is not known. This sample is drawn from a study of CD8 T cells in ankylosing spondylitis. TCRdb processed the 5' RACE reads anew with MiXCR; each CDR3 protein has one entry. The sample records about 130,000 distinct CDR3 sequences, 9.3% being singletons. The V and J ends lost 2 bases and 4 bases, in that order; junction bases with no gene match: 6. The CDR3 contains 14 residues. Per germline, CDR1 DFQATT and CDR2 SNEGSKA (reference sequence). Findings and caveats of the study: Reported data indicate significant enrichment of disease-linked clones within matched ankylosing spondylitis synovial fluid. Past research had described some motif variants in reactive arthritis synovial fluid and blood. CD8+ disease-linked clones were present at relatively low frequencies in blood. Roughly eight highly homologous variants made up a TCR beta motif that seemed to typify ankylosing spondylitis blood.

The gene calls are TRBV20-1 and TRBJ2-7; 9 bases line up with TRBD2. This TCR was sampled from a male donor with ankylosing spondylitis or in good health (not recorded which). Input material: blood, either unsorted or a sorted T cell fraction (not recorded which). The CDR3 spells CSARFGAGGYEQYF. For the CDR3, the DNA is TGCAGTGCTAGATTCGGAGCGGGGGGTTACGAGCAGTACTTC.